Following are 13 T cell receptor beta chains from one sample sequenced in a study of T cell responses to AZD1222 COVID-19 vaccine. Sequencing was performed with immunoSEQ multiplex PCR; in TCRdb, only in-frame clones are kept and a portion is missing. The sample records 68,000 or so clones, about four fifths being singletons. The sequencing used peripheral blood, collected on day 0 of AZD1222 vaccination. Source of these receptors: an adult in good health.

This chain links TRBV6-5 with TRBJ2-7; D gene uncertain. V lost 0 bases, J lost 6 bases, and 9 bases lay in between. The CDR3 extends over 13 amino acids. Germline values: CDR1 MNHEY, CDR2 SVGAGI. In nucleotides, the CDR3 is TGTGCCAGCAGTTACTCGATACTGGGCGAGCAGTACTTC. Protein sequence: CASSYSILGEQYF.

This chain connects TRBV19 to TRBJ2-7; no reliable D call. Trimming left V 2 bases short and J 3 bases short, with 11 bases between. The CDR3 is made up of 14 amino acids. Germline CDR1 reads LNHDA; CDR2 reads SQIVND (reference sequence). The CDR3 region is CASSISGLGYEQYF. The CDR3 nucleotides are TGTGCCAGTAGTATATCAGGCCTTGGCTACGAGCAGTACTTC.

This clone was found once. The chain recombines TRBV30 with TRBJ2-3, with 9 nucleotides matching TRBD2. Germline trimming cut 4 bases from V and 1 base from J; bases unmatched to any gene: 3. Per the germline V gene, CDR1 is GTSNPN and CDR2 is SVGIG (reference sequence). The CDR3 extends over 14 amino acids. The CDR3 coding sequence is TGTGCCTGGAACCCTAGCGGGGGCACAGATACGCAGTATTTT. Amino acid sequence: CAWNPSGGTDTQYF.

This chain links TRBV10-1 with TRBJ1-1, with 12 bases lining up with TRBD1. The CDR3 consists of 15 residues. Germline-derived CDR1 and CDR2 are WNHNN and SYGVQD (reference sequence). V shed 3 bases, J shed 8 bases, and the junction held 7 bases outside the gene matches. Here the CDR3 reads CASSDGTGGRREAFF. CDR3 coding DNA: TGCGCCAGCAGTGATGGGACAGGGGGCCGCCGAGAAGCTTTCTTT.

The sample holds one count of this clone. V usage is TRBV15 and J usage is TRBJ1-6; D ambiguous. This CDR3 has 13 amino acids. Between the trimmed V and J ends, which lost 3 bases and 8 bases, there was a span of 8 bases. Germline V CDR1 and CDR2: LNHNV, YYDKDF (reference sequence). The CDR3 nucleotides read TGTGCCACCAGCAGGGGTAATCATTCACCCCTCCACTTT. Amino acid sequence: CATSRGNHSPLHF.

J is TRBJ1-4 and V is TRBV7-9; 7 nucleotides align to TRBD1. Germline lookup yields CDR1 SEHNR and CDR2 FQNEAQ (reference sequence). The V and J ends lost 6 bases and 8 bases, in that order; junction bases with no gene match: 12. The CDR3 sequence is 15 residues long. The CDR3 DNA reads TGTGCCAGCAGTCAGAACAGGGGTTCGGGAGAAAAACTGTTTTTT. Translated, it gives CASSQNRGSGEKLFF.

V gene TRBV4-2 combines with J gene TRBJ1-2, with a weak D call TRBD1 (6 bases). V dropped 4 bases and J dropped 1 base, with 16 bases sitting between them. The germline CDR1 and CDR2 sequences are LGHNA and YNFKEQ. CDR3 length: 16 amino acids. Here the CDR3 DNA reads TGTGCCAGCAGCCCAGGGGATGGGGGAGTTAACTATGGCTACACCTTC. It encodes CASSPGDGGVNYGYTF.

This sequence joins TRBV5-1 and TRBJ1-1; 10 bases align to TRBD1. The junction had 9 bases not matched to a gene; V was cut back by 4 bases and J by 0 bases. The length of the CDR3 is 17 residues. Looked up from germline, CDR1 is SGHRS and CDR2 is YFSETQ. CDR3 residues: CASSSSGTGAMNTEAFF. CDR3 nucleotides: TGCGCCAGCAGCAGCTCCGGGACAGGGGCGATGAACACTGAAGCTTTCTTT.

The chain recombines TRBV5-5 with TRBJ2-5; 7 bases line up with TRBD1. The length of the CDR3 is 17 residues. J gave up 2 bases and V 4 bases, and 14 bases lay outside the gene matches. Germline V gene sequence: CDR1 SGHKS, CDR2 YYEKEE (reference sequence). The CDR3 coding sequence is TGTGCCAGCAGCCCGGGCAGTATGGGGACAGTTCAAGAGACCCAGTACTTC. It specifies CASSPGSMGTVQETQYF.

The J gene is TRBJ1-5, the V gene TRBV28, with 9 bases that match TRBD1. The CDR3 consists of 16 residues. V trimming: 4 bases; J trimming: 6 bases; junction bases outside the gene matches: 10. The germline CDR1 and CDR2 sequences are MDHEN and SYDVKM. The chain's CDR3 is CASSSRYRGRAQPQHF. The CDR3 DNA follows: TGTGCCAGCAGTTCCCGCTACAGGGGGCGCGCTCAGCCCCAGCATTTT.

The V call is TRBV7-3, the J call TRBJ2-7; TRBD1 matches 7 bases. V lost 4 bases and J lost 1; bases outside the gene matches: 7. CDR3 length equals 15 residues. CDR1 is SGHTA and CDR2 is FQGTGA in the germline V gene. CDR3 coding DNA: TGTGCCAGCAGCTCGATTGGGACAGTTTCCTACGAGCAGTACTTC. Protein product: CASSSIGTVSYEQYF. Combining the CDR3 with reference TRBV7-3 and TRBJ2-7 gives the whole variable domain GAGVSQTPSNKVTEKGKYVELRCDPISGHTALYWYRQSLGQGPEFLIYFQGTGAADDSGLPNDRFFAVRPEGSVSTLKIQRTERGDSAVYLCASSSIGTVSYEQYFGPGTRLTVT.

V gene TRBV19 combines with J gene TRBJ2-1; maybe TRBD2 (6 bases). The CDR3 has 13 residues. Germline V lookup: CDR1 LNHDA, CDR2 SQIVND (reference sequence). Trimming shortened V by 7 bases and J by 4 bases, and 11 bases separated the two germline ends. This CDR3 is CASIPRGYNEQFF. CDR3 DNA: TGTGCCAGTATACCACGGGGGTACAATGAGCAGTTCTTC.

DNA for the CDR3: TGTGCCAGTAGCCCGGTGTACACAGATACGCAGTATTTT. Translated: CASSPVYTDTQYF. This sequence joins TRBV19 and TRBJ2-3; D ambiguous. V shed 6 bases and J shed 2 bases, with 9 bases lying between them. Per the germline V gene, CDR1 is LNHDA and CDR2 is SQIVND (reference sequence). The CDR3 loop spans 13 amino acids. Full variable domain (outside the CDR3, taken from reference TRBV19 and TRBJ2-3): DGGITQSPKYLFRKEGQNVTLSCEQNLNHDAMYWYRQDPGQGLRLIYYSQIVNDFQKGDIAEGYSVSREKKESFPLTVTSAQKNPTAFYLCASSPVYTDTQYFGPGTRLTVL.